The rows below give T cell receptor beta chains drawn from one sample of a study of CD8+ T cells in alopecia areata. Libraries were prepared by immunoSEQ multiplex PCR; TCRdb keeps only in-frame clonotypes and omits some of them. The table includes 150,000 to 200,000 clones, 64% detected once. The source was CD4+ T cells sorted from blood, collected between weeks 47 and 50, from a patient treated with tofacitinib. The receptors come from a human donor with alopecia areata. Both conserved end residues are part of each CDR3. The order of the fields is J gene, clone size, D gene, V gene, CDR3 DNA, CDR3 protein. The D gene is left open where the match is weak. Only part of the rows carry a size: once, few, many, or a class if the clone is expanded.

j_call: TRBJ2-2; clone_size: NA; d_call: NA; v_call: TRBV14; cdr3_nt: TGTGCCAGCAGCCAAGATTGGAACACCGGGGAGCTGTTTTTT; cdr3_aa: CASSQDWNTGELFF
j_call: TRBJ1-5; clone_size: once; d_call: TRBD1; v_call: TRBV2; cdr3_nt: TGTGCCAGCAGGGGACAGGGCATTAGCAATCAGCCCCAGCATTTT; cdr3_aa: CASRGQGISNQPQHF
j_call: TRBJ1-2; clone_size: NA; d_call: TRBD1; v_call: TRBV2; cdr3_nt: TGTGCCAGCAGTGCCGGGACAGCCCGAAGCACCTTC; cdr3_aa: CASSAGTARSTF
j_call: TRBJ2-7; clone_size: once; d_call: TRBD2; v_call: TRBV5-4; cdr3_nt: TGTGCCAGCAGCTTGCGGGAGGGTAGCGAGCAGTACTTC; cdr3_aa: CASSLREGSEQYF
j_call: TRBJ2-5; clone_size: NA; d_call: TRBD2; v_call: TRBV14; cdr3_nt: TGTGCCAGCAGCCAACGCGCCGGGACTAGCTTTAATTGGGAGACCCAGTACTTC; cdr3_aa: CASSQRAGTSFNWETQYF
j_call: TRBJ1-5; clone_size: few; d_call: NA; v_call: TRBV27; cdr3_nt: TGTGCCAGCAGGGGGGGAAATCAGCCCCAGCATTTT; cdr3_aa: CASRGGNQPQHF
j_call: TRBJ1-4; clone_size: NA; d_call: NA; v_call: TRBV30; cdr3_nt: TGTGCCTGGACTGTACTAGCGGGTGAAAAACTGTTTTTT; cdr3_aa: CAWTVLAGEKLFF
j_call: TRBJ1-1; clone_size: NA; d_call: TRBD1; v_call: TRBV6-5; cdr3_nt: TGTGCCACCTCCGGACAGGGTGGTTACACTGAAGCTTTCTTT; cdr3_aa: CATSGQGGYTEAFF
j_call: TRBJ1-5; clone_size: many; d_call: NA; v_call: TRBV5-1; cdr3_nt: TGCGCCAGCAGCTTGGGGGCAGGAGTCAATCAGCCCCAGCATTTT; cdr3_aa: CASSLGAGVNQPQHF
j_call: TRBJ2-1; clone_size: many; d_call: NA; v_call: TRBV15; cdr3_nt: TGTGCCACCCAGCCCGGGGGAGACTACAATGAGCAGTTCTTC; cdr3_aa: CATQPGGDYNEQFF
j_call: TRBJ2-4; clone_size: NA; d_call: TRBD2; v_call: TRBV4-3; cdr3_nt: TGCGCCAGCAGCCAAGATACCTCGGCGGGGGTCAACATTCAGTACTTC; cdr3_aa: CASSQDTSAGVNIQYF
j_call: TRBJ2-2; clone_size: NA; d_call: NA; v_call: TRBV30; cdr3_nt: TGTGCCTGGGAGGCGGGACGCGCCACCGGGGAGCTGTTTTTT; cdr3_aa: CAWEAGRATGELFF